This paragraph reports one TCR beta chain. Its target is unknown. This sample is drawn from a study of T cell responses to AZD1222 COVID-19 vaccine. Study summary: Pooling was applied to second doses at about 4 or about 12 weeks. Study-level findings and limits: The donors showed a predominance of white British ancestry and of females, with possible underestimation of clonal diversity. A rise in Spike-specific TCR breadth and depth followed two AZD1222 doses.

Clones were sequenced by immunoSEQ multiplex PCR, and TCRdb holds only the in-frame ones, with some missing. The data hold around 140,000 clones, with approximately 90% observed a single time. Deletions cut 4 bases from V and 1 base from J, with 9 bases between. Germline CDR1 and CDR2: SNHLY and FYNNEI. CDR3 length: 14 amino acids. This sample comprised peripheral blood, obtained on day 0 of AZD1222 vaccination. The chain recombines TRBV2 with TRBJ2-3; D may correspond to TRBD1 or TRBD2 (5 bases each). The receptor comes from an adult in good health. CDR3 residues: CASSGDPRTDTQYF. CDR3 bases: TGTGCCAGCAGTGGGGACCCACGCACAGATACGCAGTATTTT.